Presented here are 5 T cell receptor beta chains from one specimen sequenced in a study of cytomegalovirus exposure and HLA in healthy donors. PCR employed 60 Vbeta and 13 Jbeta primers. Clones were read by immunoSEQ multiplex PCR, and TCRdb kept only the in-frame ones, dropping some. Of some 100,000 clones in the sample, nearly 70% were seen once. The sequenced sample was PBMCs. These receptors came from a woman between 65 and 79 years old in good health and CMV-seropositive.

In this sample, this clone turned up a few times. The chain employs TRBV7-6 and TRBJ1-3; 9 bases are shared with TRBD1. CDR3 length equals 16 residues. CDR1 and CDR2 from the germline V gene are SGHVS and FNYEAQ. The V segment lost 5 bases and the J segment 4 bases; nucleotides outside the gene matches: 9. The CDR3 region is CASSGSGQGSGNTIYF. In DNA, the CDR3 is TGTGCCAGCAGCGGATCGGGACAGGGCAGCGGAAACACCATATATTTT.

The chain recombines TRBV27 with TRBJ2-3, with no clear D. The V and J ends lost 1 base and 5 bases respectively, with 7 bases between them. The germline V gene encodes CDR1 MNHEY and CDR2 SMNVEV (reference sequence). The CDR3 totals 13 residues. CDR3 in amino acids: CASSLFGEDTQYF. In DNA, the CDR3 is TGTGCCAGCAGTTTATTCGGAGAAGATACGCAGTATTTT.

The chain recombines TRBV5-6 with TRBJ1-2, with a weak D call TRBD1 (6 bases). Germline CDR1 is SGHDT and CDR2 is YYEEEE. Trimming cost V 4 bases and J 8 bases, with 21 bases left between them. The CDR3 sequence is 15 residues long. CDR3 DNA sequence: TGTGCCAGCAGCACATGGACAGAGAGGAATTACGGCTACACCTTC. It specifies CASSTWTERNYGYTF.

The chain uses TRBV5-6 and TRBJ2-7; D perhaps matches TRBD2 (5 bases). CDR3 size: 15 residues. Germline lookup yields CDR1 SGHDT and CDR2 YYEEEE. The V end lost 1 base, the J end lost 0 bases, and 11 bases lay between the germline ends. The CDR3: CASSLRLTSSYEQYF. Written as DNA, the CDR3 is TGTGCCAGCAGCTTGCGTCTTACTAGCTCCTACGAGCAGTACTTC. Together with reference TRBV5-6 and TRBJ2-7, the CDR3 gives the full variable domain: DAGVTQSPTHLIKTRGQQVTLRCSPKSGHDTVSWYQQALGQGPQFIFQYYEEEERQRGNFPDRFSGHQFPNYSSELNVNALLLGDSALYLCASSLRLTSSYEQYFGPGTRLTVT.

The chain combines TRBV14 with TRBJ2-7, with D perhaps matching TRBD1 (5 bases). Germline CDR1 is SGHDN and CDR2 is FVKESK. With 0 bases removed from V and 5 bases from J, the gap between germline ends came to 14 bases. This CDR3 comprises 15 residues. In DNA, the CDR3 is TGTGCCAGCAGCCAAGATCGTGTTAGGGGCCACGAGCAGTACTTC. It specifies CASSQDRVRGHEQYF.